The text below deals with one TCR beta chain. Its specificity is not known. Survey-level resolution applied to immunoSEQ assay v3.0. TCRdb's copy holds only in-frame clones and misses some; the assay was immunoSEQ multiplex PCR. This sample has about 14,000 clones, with approximately 73% found just once. The data stem from a study of long-term antiretroviral therapy in people with HIV. Study results and limitations: Transplant-donor-level diversity was not reached after ART, though diversity increased. Dating from about 2004 to 2017, the blood was possibly obtained under older ART regimens. All time points showed a repertoire dominated by clones expanded before ART.

No fewer than two post-ART and no fewer than one pre-ART PBMC samples existed for each donor. The sequences come from unsorted PBMCs, collected 3.1 years after starting antiretroviral therapy. The clonotype originates from a man aged 35 to 55 with HIV.

The CDR3 protein is CASSLDSNSNQPQHF. The CDR3 DNA follows: TGTGCCAGCAGCCTGGACAGTAATAGCAATCAGCCCCAGCATTTT. The chain couples TRBV9 to TRBJ1-5, with TRBD1 as a possible D gene (6 bases). The germline V gene encodes CDR1 SGDLS and CDR2 YYNGEE. Trimming cost V 4 bases and J 0 bases, with 11 bases left between them. The CDR3 is 15 amino acids.